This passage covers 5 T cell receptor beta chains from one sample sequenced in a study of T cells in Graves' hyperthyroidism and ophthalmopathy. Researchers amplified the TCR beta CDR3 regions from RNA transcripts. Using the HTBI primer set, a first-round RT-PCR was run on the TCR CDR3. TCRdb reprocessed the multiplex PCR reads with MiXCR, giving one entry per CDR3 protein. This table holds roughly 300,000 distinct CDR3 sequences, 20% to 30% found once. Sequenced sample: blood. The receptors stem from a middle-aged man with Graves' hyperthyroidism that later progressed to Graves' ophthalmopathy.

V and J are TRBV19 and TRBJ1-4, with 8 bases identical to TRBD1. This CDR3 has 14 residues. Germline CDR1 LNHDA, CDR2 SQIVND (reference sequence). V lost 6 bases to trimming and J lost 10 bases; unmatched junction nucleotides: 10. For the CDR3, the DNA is TGTGCCAGTAGAGATCAGGGGGCGCCTGGAAAACTGTTTTTT. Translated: CASRDQGAPGKLFF. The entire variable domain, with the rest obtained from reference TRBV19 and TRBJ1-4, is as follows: DGGITQSPKYLFRKEGQNVTLSCEQNLNHDAMYWYRQDPGQGLRLIYYSQIVNDFQKGDIAEGYSVSREKKESFPLTVTSAQKNPTAFYLCASRDQGAPGKLFFGSGTQLSVL.

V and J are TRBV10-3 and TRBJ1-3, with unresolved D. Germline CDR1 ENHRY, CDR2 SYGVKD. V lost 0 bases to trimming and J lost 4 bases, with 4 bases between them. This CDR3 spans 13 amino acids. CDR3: CAISESLGNTIYF. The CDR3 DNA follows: TGTGCCATCAGTGAGTCGTTAGGAAACACCATATATTTT.

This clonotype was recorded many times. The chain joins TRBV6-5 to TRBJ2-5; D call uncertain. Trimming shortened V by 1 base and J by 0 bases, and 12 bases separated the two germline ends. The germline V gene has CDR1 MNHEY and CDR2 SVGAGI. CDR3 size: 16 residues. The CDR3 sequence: CASSYFRHPYQETQYF. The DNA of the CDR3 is TGTGCCAGCAGTTACTTTCGACACCCGTACCAAGAGACCCAGTACTTC.

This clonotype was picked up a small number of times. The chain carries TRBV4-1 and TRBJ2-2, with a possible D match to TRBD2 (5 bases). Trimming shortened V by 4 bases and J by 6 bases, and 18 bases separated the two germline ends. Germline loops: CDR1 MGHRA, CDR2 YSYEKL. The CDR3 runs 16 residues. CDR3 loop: CASSLPTAGNPGELFF. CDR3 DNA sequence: TGCGCCAGCAGCCTACCCACCGCGGGTAACCCCGGGGAGCTGTTTTTT.

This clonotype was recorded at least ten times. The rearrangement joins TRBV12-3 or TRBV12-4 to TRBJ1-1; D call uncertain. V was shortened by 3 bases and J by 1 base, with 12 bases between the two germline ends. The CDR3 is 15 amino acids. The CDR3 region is CASSFRLRQNTEAFF. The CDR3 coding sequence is TGTGCCAGCAGTTTCAGACTCCGCCAGAACACTGAAGCTTTCTTT.